What follows describes a single TCR beta chain. This table comes from immunoSEQ multiplex PCR, and its TCRdb copy is limited to in-frame clones, with some not included. The profile shows around 300,000 clones, roughly nine tenths of them singletons. The sample comes from a study of blood T cell repertoires in COVID-19. From germline, CDR1 is MDHEN and CDR2 SYDVKM. V lost 5 bases and J lost 4; bases outside the gene matches: 10. The CDR3 has 16 amino acids. The rearrangement links TRBV28 to TRBJ2-3, with TRBD2 identical over 9 bases. Input material: PBMCs or T cells enriched from blood (not recorded which). This receptor was identified in a woman in her forties who had recovered from COVID-19. The CDR3 loop is CASSVAGASLADTQYF. The CDR3 region has the DNA TGTGCCAGCAGTGTAGCGGGAGCTTCACTTGCAGATACGCAGTATTTT. Full variable domain (rest looked up from reference TRBV28 and TRBJ2-3): DVKVTQSSRYLVKRTGEKVFLECVQDMDHENMFWYRQDPGLGLRLIYFSYDVKMKEKGDIPEGYSVSREKKERFSLILESASTNQTSMYLCASSVAGASLADTQYFGPGTRLTVL.